The T cell receptor (beta chain) under discussion was sequenced for a study of cytomegalovirus exposure and HLA in healthy donors. This clone appeared a few times. Its antigen is as yet unknown. Findings of the study overall: Follow-up analysis later connected one missense variant in DCLRE1C with trimming of TCR beta V- and J-genes. Segments of the TCR beta V type were, in most cases, productive about 87% or about 30% of the time in an earlier analysis. In a later analysis, specific HLA alleles were associated with around 17,000 TCR beta sequences at a 0.05 false discovery rate.

PCR was performed using 60 Vbeta and 13 Jbeta primers. Generated by immunoSEQ multiplex PCR, the TCRdb table keeps only in-frame clones and is missing some. The table includes tens of thousands of clones, around three fifths detected once. CDR1 is MNHEY and CDR2 is SMNVEV in the germline V gene (reference sequence). V lost 10 bases, J lost 0 bases, and 10 bases stayed unmatched. The CDR3 has 16 residues. Sequenced: PBMCs. This TCR was recovered from a woman in her thirties or forties in good health and CMV-seropositive. The chain couples TRBV27 to TRBJ2-7; 12 positions agree with TRBD2. In DNA form, the CDR3 reads TGTGCCACCCGGACTAGCGGGACCGTTAGCTCCTACGAGCAGTACTTC. This codes for CATRTSGTVSSYEQYF.